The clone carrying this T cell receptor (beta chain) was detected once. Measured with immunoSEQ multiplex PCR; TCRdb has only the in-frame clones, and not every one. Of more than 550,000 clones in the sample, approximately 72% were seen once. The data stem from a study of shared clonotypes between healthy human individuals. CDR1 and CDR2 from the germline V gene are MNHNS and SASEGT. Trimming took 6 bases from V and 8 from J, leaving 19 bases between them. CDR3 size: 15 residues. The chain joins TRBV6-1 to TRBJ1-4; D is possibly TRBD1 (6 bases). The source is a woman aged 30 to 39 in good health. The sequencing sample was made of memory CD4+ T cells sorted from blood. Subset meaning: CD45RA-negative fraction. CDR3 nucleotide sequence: TGTGCCAGCAGGACACCGGGACCCCAGGGGGAAAAACTGTTTTTT. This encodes CASRTPGPQGEKLFF.